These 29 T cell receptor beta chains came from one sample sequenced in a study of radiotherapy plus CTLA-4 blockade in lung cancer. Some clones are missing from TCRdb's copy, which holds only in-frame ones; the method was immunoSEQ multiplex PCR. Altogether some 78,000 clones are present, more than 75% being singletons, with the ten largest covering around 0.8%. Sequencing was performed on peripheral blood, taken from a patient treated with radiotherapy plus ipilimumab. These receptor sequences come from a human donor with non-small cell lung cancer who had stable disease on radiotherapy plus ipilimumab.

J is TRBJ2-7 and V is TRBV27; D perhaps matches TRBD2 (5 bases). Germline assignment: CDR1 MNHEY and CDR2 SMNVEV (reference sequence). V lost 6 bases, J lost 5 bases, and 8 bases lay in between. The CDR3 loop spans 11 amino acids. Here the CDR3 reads CASRRANEQYF. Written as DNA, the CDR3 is TGTGCCAGCAGGAGGGCAAACGAGCAGTACTTC.

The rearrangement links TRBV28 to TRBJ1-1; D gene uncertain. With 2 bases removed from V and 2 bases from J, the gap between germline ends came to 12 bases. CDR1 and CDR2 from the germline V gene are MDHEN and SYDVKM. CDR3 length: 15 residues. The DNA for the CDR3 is TGTGCCAGCAGTTTACTAAAGGGTCCTAACACTGAAGCTTTCTTT. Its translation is CASSLLKGPNTEAFF. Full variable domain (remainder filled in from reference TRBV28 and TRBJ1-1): DVKVTQSSRYLVKRTGEKVFLECVQDMDHENMFWYRQDPGLGLRLIYFSYDVKMKEKGDIPEGYSVSREKKERFSLILESASTNQTSMYLCASSLLKGPNTEAFFGQGTRLTVV.

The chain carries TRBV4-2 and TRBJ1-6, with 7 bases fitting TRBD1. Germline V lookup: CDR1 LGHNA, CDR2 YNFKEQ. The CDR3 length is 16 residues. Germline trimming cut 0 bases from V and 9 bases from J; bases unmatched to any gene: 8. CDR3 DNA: TGTGCCAGCAGCCAAGATCGATCAGGGGGTGGTTCACCCCTCCACTTT. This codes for CASSQDRSGGGSPLHF.

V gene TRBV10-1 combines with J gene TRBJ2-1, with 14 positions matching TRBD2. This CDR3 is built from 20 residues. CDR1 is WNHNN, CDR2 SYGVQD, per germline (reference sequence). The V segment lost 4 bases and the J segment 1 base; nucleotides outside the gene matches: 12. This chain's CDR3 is CASSGRLAGGLVSSYNEQFF. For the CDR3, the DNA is TGCGCCAGCAGTGGACGACTAGCGGGAGGGCTAGTAAGTTCCTACAATGAGCAGTTCTTC.

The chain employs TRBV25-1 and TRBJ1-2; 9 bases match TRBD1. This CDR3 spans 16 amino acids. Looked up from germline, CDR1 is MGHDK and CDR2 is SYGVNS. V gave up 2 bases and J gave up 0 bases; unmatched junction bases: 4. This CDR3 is CASSETGGAPNYGYTF. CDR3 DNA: TGTGCCAGCAGTGAAACAGGGGGCGCACCTAACTATGGCTACACCTTC.

The CDR3 region has the DNA TGTGCCAGTAGTATAGGAGACAGTTTCTATCAGCCCCAGCATTTT. Protein product: CASSIGDSFYQPQHF. The chain uses TRBV19 and TRBJ1-5; D might be TRBD1 (5 bases). The V gene's germline CDR1 is LNHDA and CDR2 SQIVND (reference sequence). There are 15 residues in the CDR3. V dropped 1 base and J dropped 5 bases, with 12 bases sitting between them.

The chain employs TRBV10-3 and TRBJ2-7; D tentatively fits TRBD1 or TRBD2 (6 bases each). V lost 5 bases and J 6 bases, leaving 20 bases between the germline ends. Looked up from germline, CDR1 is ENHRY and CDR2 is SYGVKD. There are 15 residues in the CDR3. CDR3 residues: CAISYLDSSGVEQYF. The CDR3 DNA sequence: TGTGCCATCAGTTACTTGGACAGTTCGGGGGTCGAGCAGTACTTC.

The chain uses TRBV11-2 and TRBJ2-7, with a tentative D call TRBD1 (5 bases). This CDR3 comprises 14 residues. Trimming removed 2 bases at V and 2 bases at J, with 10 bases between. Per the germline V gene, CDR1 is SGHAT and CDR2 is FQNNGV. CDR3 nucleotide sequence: TGTGCCAGCAGCTTAATCCAGGGCACCTACGAGCAGTACTTC. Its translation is CASSLIQGTYEQYF.

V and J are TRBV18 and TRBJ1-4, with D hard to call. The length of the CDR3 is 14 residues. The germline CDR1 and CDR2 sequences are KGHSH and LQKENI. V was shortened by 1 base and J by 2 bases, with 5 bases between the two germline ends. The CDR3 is CASSPRGTNEKLFF. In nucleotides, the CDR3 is TGTGCCAGCTCACCACGAGGGACTAATGAAAAACTGTTTTTT.

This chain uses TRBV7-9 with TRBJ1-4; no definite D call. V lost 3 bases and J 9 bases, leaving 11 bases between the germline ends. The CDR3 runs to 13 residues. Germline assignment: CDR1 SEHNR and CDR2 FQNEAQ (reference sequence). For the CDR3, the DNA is TGTGCCAGCAGCTTGCCGACAAGGCAAAAACTGTTTTTT. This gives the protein CASSLPTRQKLFF.

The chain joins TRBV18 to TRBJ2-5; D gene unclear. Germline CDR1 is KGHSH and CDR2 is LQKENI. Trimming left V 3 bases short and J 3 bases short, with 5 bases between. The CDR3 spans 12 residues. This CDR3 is CASSPGKETQYF. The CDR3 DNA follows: TGTGCCAGCTCACCGGGTAAAGAGACCCAGTACTTC.

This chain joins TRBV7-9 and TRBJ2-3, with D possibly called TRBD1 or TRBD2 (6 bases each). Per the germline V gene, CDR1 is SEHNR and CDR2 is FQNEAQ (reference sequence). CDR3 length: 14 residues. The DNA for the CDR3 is TGTGGAGTCAGGGGACTGTTTGTCACAGATACGCAGTATTTT. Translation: CGVRGLFVTDTQYF.

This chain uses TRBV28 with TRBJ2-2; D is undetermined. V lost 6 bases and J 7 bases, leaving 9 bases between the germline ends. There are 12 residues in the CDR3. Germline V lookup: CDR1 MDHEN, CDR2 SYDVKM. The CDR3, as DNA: TGTGCCAGCAGATTAGGGATCGGGGAGCTGTTTTTT. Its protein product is CASRLGIGELFF.

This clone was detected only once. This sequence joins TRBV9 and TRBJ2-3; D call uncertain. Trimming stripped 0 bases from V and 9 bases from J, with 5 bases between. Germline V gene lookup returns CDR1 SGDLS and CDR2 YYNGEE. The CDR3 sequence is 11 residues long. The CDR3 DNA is TGTGCCAGCAGCGTAGAAGGGACGCAGTATTTT. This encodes CASSVEGTQYF.

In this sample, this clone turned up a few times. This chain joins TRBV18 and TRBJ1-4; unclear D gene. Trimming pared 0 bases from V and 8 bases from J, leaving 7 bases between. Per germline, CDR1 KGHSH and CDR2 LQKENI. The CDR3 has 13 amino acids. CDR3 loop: CASSPPWGEKLFF. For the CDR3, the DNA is TGTGCCAGCTCACCACCGTGGGGAGAAAAACTGTTTTTT.

CDR3 region: CTSSQDRGWGGYTF. Here the CDR3 DNA reads TGCACCAGCAGCCAAGATCGAGGGTGGGGCGGCTACACCTTC. This chain links TRBV1 with TRBJ1-2. TRBV1 is noted as a pseudogene. The CDR3 covers 14 residues.

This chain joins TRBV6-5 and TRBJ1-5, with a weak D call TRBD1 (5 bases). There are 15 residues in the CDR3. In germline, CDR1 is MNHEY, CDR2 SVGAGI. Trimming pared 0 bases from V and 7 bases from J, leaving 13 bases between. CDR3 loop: CASSYSGPRGQPQHF. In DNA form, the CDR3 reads TGTGCCAGCAGTTACTCGGGGCCGCGGGGGCAGCCCCAGCATTTT.

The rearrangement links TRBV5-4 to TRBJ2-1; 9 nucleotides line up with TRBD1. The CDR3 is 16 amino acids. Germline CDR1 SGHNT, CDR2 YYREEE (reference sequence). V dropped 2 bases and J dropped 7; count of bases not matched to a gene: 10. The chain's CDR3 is CASSLTAGTGINEQFF. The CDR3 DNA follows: TGTGCCAGCAGCTTAACTGCCGGGACAGGGATTAATGAGCAGTTCTTC.

CDR3 region: CASSEAVRPVYGYTF. The CDR3 bases are TGTGCCAGCAGTGAAGCAGTTAGGCCCGTCTATGGCTACACCTTC. This rearrangement joins TRBV2 to TRBJ1-2; D is unresolved. CDR3 length: 15 amino acids. Germline CDR1 is SNHLY and CDR2 is FYNNEI. The ends were cut back, 0 bases at V and 4 bases at J, with 12 bases in the middle. The full variable domain, rest sourced from reference TRBV2 and TRBJ1-2, is EPEVTQTPSHQVTQMGQEVILRCVPISNHLYFYWYRQILGQKVEFLVSFYNNEISEKSEIFDDQFSVERPDGSNFTLKIRSTKLEDSAMYFCASSEAVRPVYGYTFGSGTRLTVV.

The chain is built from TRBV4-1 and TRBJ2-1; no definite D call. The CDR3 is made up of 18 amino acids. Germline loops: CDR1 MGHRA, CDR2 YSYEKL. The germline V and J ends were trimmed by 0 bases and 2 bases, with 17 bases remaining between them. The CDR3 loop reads CASSQEALLLPPYNEQFF. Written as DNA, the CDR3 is TGCGCCAGCAGCCAAGAAGCTCTACTACTACCCCCCTACAATGAGCAGTTCTTC.

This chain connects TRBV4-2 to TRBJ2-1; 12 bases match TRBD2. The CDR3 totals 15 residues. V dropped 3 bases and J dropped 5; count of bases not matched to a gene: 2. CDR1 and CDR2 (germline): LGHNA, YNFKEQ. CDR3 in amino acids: CASSQGLAGNNEQFF. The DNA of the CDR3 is TGTGCCAGCAGCCAGGGACTAGCGGGTAACAATGAGCAGTTCTTC.

The CDR3 DNA reads as TGTGCCAGCAGTATTGGACAGGGAAGCTATGGCTACACCTTC. Amino acid sequence: CASSIGQGSYGYTF. The V call is TRBV6-1, the J call TRBJ1-2, with 8 bases lining up with TRBD1. CDR1 and CDR2 (germline): MNHNS, SASEGT. The CDR3 has 14 residues. V shed 5 bases and J 4 bases; nucleotides not matched to a gene: 6.

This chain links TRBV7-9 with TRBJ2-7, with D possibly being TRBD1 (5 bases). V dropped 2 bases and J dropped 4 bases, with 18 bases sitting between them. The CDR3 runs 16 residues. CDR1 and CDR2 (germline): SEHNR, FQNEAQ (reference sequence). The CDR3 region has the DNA TGTGCCAGCAGCTTAAGGGAAGCGCAGGGCCGATACGAGCAGTACTTC. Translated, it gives CASSLREAQGRYEQYF. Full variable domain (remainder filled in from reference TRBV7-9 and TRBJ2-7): DTGVSQNPRHKITKRGQNVTFRCDPISEHNRLYWYRQTLGQGPEFLTYFQNEAQLEKSRLLSDRFSAERPKGSFSTLEIQRTEQGDSAMYLCASSLREAQGRYEQYFGPGTRLTVT.

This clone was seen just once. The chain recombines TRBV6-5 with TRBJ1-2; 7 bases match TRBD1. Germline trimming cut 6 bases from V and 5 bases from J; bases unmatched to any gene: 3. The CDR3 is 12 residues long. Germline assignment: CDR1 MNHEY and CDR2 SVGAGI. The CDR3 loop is CASRTGSYGYTF. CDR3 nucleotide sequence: TGTGCCAGCAGGACAGGGTCTTATGGCTACACCTTC.

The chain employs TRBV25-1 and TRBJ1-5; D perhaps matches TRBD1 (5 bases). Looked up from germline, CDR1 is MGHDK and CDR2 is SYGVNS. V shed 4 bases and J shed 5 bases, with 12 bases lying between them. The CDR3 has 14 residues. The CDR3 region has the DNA TGTGCCAGCAGTGGAGGGAGGGACTATCAGCCCCAGCATTTT. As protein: CASSGGRDYQPQHF.

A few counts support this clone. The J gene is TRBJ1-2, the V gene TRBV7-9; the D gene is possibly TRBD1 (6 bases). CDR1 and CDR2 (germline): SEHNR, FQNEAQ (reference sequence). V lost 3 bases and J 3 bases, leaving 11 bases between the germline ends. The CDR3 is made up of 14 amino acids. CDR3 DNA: TGTGCCAGCAGCTTCAGACAGGTGGACTATGGCTACACCTTC. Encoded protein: CASSFRQVDYGYTF.

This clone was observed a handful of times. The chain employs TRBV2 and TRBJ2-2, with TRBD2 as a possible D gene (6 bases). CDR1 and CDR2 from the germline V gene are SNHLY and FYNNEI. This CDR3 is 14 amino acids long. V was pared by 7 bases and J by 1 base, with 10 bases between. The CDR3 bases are TGTGCCAGCACGGGGCGGGGGAACACCGGGGAGCTGTTTTTT. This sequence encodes CASTGRGNTGELFF.

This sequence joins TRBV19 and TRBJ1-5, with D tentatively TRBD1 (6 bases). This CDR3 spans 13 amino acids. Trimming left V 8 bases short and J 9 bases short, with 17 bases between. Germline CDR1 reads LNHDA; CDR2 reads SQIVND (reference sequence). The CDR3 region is CASGTGWGRPQHF. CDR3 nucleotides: TGTGCCAGTGGAACAGGGTGGGGTCGGCCCCAGCATTTT. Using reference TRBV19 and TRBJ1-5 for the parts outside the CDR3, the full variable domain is DGGITQSPKYLFRKEGQNVTLSCEQNLNHDAMYWYRQDPGQGLRLIYYSQIVNDFQKGDIAEGYSVSREKKESFPLTVTSAQKNPTAFYLCASGTGWGRPQHFGDGTRLSIL.

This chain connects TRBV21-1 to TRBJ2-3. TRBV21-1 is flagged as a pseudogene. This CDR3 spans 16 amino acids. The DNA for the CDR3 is TGTGCCAGCAGACCGTATCGGGACGCCAGCACAGATACGCAGTATTTT. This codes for CASRPYRDASTDTQYF.